What follows are 20 T cell receptor beta chains derived from one specimen sequenced in a study of regulatory T cells in long-lasting Graves disease (dated by TCRdb to about 2021). Sample time point, as interpreted from the label and publication: persistent/refractory GD, antithyroid drugs over 5 years with positive TRAb. RNA was extracted from PBMCs in TRIzol for both TCR sequencing and RNA sequencing. Library preparation employed multiplex PCR. Sequenced using an Illumina HiSeq 4000. CDR3 regions were amplified by Arm-PCR with iRepertoire HTBI primers to construct TCR beta libraries. TCRdb reprocessing: public reads trimmed at Q25 with fastp, clones called with MiXCR, in-frame beta chains kept. All rows with the same CDR3 protein become a single entry with the most common DNA and genes. This sample lists roughly 450,000 distinct CDR3 sequences; less than 25% were detected once. The ten biggest clones cover approximately 7.8% of the sample.

The sequencing used peripheral blood mononuclear cells (PBMCs), collected when the disease was refractory, from a patient treated with antithyroid drugs. Receptor source: a female donor with Graves disease.

This clonotype was recorded at least ten times. V is TRBV28 and J is TRBJ2-5; no firm D call. Germline V CDR1 and CDR2: MDHEN, SYDVKM. The CDR3 consists of 14 residues. V was cut by 7 bases and J by 5 bases, with 17 bases left in between. CDR3 region: CASTPLGSWETQYF. The DNA of the CDR3 is TGTGCCAGCACCCCACTGGGCTCCTGGGAGACCCAGTACTTC.

On this clonotype: A read error may explain this, as a much larger clone is one base away. This chain joins TRBV24-1 and TRBJ1-1, with 8 bases lining up with TRBD1. The CDR3 is 14 amino acids. Germline CDR1 is KGHDR and CDR2 is SFDVKD. The CDR3 DNA follows: TGTACCACCAGTGACGGAACGGACAGGGAAAAAGCTTTCTTT. Its protein is CTTSDGTDREKAFF.

As regards this clonotype: This likely comes from a read error, as the CDR3 has no conserved phenylalanine or tryptophan at its end. The chain uses TRBV6-1 and TRBJ2-7, with no clear D. In germline, CDR1 is MNHNS, CDR2 SASEGT. CDR3 size: 12 residues. V was pared by 6 bases and J by 2 bases, with 8 bases between. CDR3 coding DNA: TGTGCCAGCAGATCTTCCGCCTACGAGCAGTACCTC. Its translation is CASRSSAYEQYL.

The chain is built from TRBV7-3 and TRBJ2-2; either TRBD1 or TRBD2 may supply D (6 bases each). With 4 bases removed from V and 6 bases from J, the gap between germline ends came to 18 bases. The CDR3 covers 16 residues. Looked up from germline, CDR1 is SGHTA and CDR2 is FQGTGA. The CDR3 loop reads CASSSSGGGSPGELFF. CDR3 nucleotides: TGTGCCAGCAGCTCATCAGGAGGGGGGTCACCCGGGGAGCTGTTTTTT.

This clonotype was recorded at least ten times. Sequence at one end of the junction differs from germline and may be a read error. The rearrangement uses TRBV28 and TRBJ1-6, with no clear D. The germline V gene has CDR1 MDHEN and CDR2 SYDVKM. The CDR3 has 14 residues. In nucleotides, the CDR3 is TGTGCCAGCAGTTTACCCGGCTATGATTCACCCCTCCACTTT. This sequence encodes CASSLPGYDSPLHF.

In this sample, this clonotype turned up many times. Lacking the conserved final phenylalanine or tryptophan, this CDR3 likely reflects a read error. The DNA is left out, because the CDR3 cannot be placed on it with certainty; the CDR3 is given as TCRdb lists it. CDR3 sequence reads: CASSEASAVPLRS. This sequence joins TRBV2 and TRBJ1-2; the D call of TRBD1 is as the table states it, not checked on the DNA. The CDR3 adds up to 13 amino acids, both ends counted. Germline V lookup: CDR1 SNHLY, CDR2 FYNNEI.

V gene TRBV18 combines with J gene TRBJ2-2; no clear D. This CDR3 is 12 amino acids long. CDR1 and CDR2 from the germline V gene are KGHSH and LQKENI. V dropped 3 bases and J dropped 7 bases, with 6 bases sitting between them. CDR3 nucleotide sequence: TGTGCCAGCTCACCTACCAGCGGGGAGCTGTTTTTT. It is translated as CASSPTSGELFF.

This clonotype has a count of ten or more. The V gene is TRBV6-2 or TRBV6-3, the J gene TRBJ1-5, with D possibly being TRBD1 (6 bases). Deletions cut 0 bases from V and 2 bases from J, with 8 bases between. The length of the CDR3 is 15 residues. Germline V gene lookup returns CDR1 MNHEY and CDR2 SVGEGT. The CDR3 sequence: CASSYSGGRNQPQHF. The CDR3 bases are TGTGCCAGCAGTTACTCGGGGGGGCGCAATCAGCCCCAGCATTTT.

Details on this clonotype: A read error may produce the germline difference seen at one junction end. V is TRBV11-2 and J is TRBJ2-7; 10 nucleotides agree with TRBD2. The CDR3 is made up of 17 amino acids. Germline CDR1 is SGHAT and CDR2 is FQNNGV. The CDR3 here is CANSLLSSGRSSYEQYF. In DNA form, the CDR3 reads TGTGCCAACAGCTTACTCTCTAGCGGGAGAAGTTCCTACGAGCAGTACTTC.

The chain couples TRBV19 to TRBJ1-6; 8 nucleotides agree with TRBD1. The CDR3 has 15 residues. The junction had 9 bases not matched to a gene; V was cut back by 8 bases and J by 6 bases. CDR1 and CDR2 (germline): LNHDA, SQIVND (reference sequence). The DNA of the CDR3 is TGTGCCAGTGGGAGGTCCGGACAGGGTAATTCACCCCTCCACTTT. Translation: CASGRSGQGNSPLHF.

The chain has TRBV5-4 and TRBJ2-2; TRBD1 agrees at 9 bases. CDR1 and CDR2 from the germline V gene are SGHNT and YYREEE (reference sequence). CDR3 length: 14 amino acids. V shed 4 bases, J shed 7 bases, and the junction held 5 bases outside the gene matches. The DNA for the CDR3 is TGTGCCAGCAGCATACAGGGGGCGGGCGGGGAGCTGTTTTTT. Translated: CASSIQGAGGELFF.

In its sample, this clonotype was seen a few times. The rearrangement joins TRBV16 to TRBJ2-7; D is uncertain. The germline V and J ends were trimmed by 6 bases and 4 bases, with 22 bases remaining between them. The CDR3 is made up of 16 amino acids. CDR1 is KGHSY and CDR2 is FQNENV in the germline V gene. The CDR3 nucleotides are TGTGCCAGCAGTGACGATGAGCAGCGTGGGGTTTACGAGCAGTACTTC. Its protein is CASSDDEQRGVYEQYF.

This clonotype was found a few times. The chain joins TRBV5-6 to TRBJ2-5, with 8 bases lining up with TRBD2. The CDR3 is made up of 15 amino acids. From germline, CDR1 is SGHDT and CDR2 YYEEEE. With 3 bases clipped from V and 3 bases from J, the junction kept 7 bases outside the gene matches. CDR3 nucleotide sequence: TGTGCCAGCAGCTGGTTGGTAGCGGGAAAAGAGACCCAGTACTTC. This encodes CASSWLVAGKETQYF.

This clonotype was observed at least ten times. This CDR3 is CASKAAEHSYEQYF. CDR3 DNA: TGTGCCAGTAAAGCCGCAGAGCACAGCTACGAGCAGTACTTC. The chain combines TRBV2 with TRBJ2-7, with unresolved D. Trimming removed 9 bases from V and 3 bases from J, with 18 bases in between. CDR3 size: 14 residues. Germline values: CDR1 SNHLY, CDR2 FYNNEI.

This clonotype was seen more than once but under ten times. The chain uses TRBV10-2 and TRBJ2-6; the D gene is possibly TRBD2 (6 bases). V lost 4 bases, J lost 0 bases, and 10 bases lay in between. CDR1 WSHSY and CDR2 SAAADI come from the germline V gene. The CDR3 totals 16 residues. The CDR3 here is CASSVWGDSGANVLTF. The DNA of the CDR3 is TGCGCCAGCAGTGTCTGGGGGGACTCTGGGGCCAACGTCCTGACTTTC.

In its sample, this clonotype was seen a few times. This chain joins TRBV7-9 and TRBJ1-4; unclear D gene. The CDR3 loop spans 19 amino acids. Trimming cost V 2 bases and J 0 bases, with 19 bases left between them. The germline gives CDR1 SEHNR, CDR2 FQNEAQ (reference sequence). As DNA, the CDR3 is TGTGCCAGCAGCTTACCACAGCGGACGGGCCTAGCAACTAATGAAAAACTGTTTTTT. It codes for CASSLPQRTGLATNEKLFF.

To note about this clonotype: A read error may be the cause here, since a much bigger clone is one base away. This rearrangement joins TRBV28 to TRBJ2-7; D perhaps matches TRBD2 (5 bases). Germline CDR1 reads MDHEN; CDR2 reads SYDVKM. Trimming cost V 3 bases and J 9 bases, with 18 bases left between them. This CDR3 has 14 amino acids. The CDR3: CASSFAGSLNGQYF. Written as DNA, the CDR3 is TGTGCCAGCAGTTTCGCTGGGAGCTTGAACGGGCAGTACTTC.

There are a few counts of this clonotype. V gene TRBV29-1 combines with J gene TRBJ2-7; D not certain. The CDR3 consists of 11 residues. V was pared by 7 bases and J by 6 bases, with 13 bases between. Germline CDR1 and CDR2: SQVTM and ANQGSEA. The CDR3, as DNA: TGCAGCGCCATGGACCTCCGCGAGCAGTACTTC. Protein product: CSAMDLREQYF.

The chain combines TRBV9 with TRBJ2-7; D is possibly TRBD1 (5 bases). The CDR3 is 12 residues long. V dropped 3 bases and J dropped 4 bases, with 8 bases sitting between them. The V gene's germline CDR1 is SGDLS and CDR2 YYNGEE. This CDR3 is CASSANRYEQYF. CDR3 nucleotides: TGTGCCAGCAGCGCAAACAGGTACGAGCAGTACTTC.

This clonotype was seen repeatedly, ten times or more. The chain links TRBV12-3 or TRBV12-4 to TRBJ1-5; 8 bases are shared with TRBD1. Losses at the gene ends were 5 bases for V and 4 bases for J; bases not matched to a gene: 4. The CDR3 loop spans 14 amino acids. In DNA form, the CDR3 reads TGTGCCAGCAGTCTGACAGGGGAAAATCAGCCCCAGCATTTT. It specifies CASSLTGENQPQHF.